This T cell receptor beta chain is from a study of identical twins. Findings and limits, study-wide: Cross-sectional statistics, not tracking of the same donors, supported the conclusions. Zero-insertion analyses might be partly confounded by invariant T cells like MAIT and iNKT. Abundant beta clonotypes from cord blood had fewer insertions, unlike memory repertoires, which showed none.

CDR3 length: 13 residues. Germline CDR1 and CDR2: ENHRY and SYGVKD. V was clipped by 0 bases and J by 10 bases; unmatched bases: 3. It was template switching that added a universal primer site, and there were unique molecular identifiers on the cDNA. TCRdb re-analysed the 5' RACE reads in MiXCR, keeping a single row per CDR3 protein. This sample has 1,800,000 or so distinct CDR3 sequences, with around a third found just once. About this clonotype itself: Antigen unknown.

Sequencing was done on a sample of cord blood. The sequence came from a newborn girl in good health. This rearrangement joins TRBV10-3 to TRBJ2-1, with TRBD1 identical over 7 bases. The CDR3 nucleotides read TGTGCCATCAGTGAGTCGACAGGGCACGAGCAGTTCTTC. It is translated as CAISESTGHEQFF.